Below are 30 T cell receptor beta chains sequenced from a single sample in a study of blood T cells in healthy people across ages. Sample-barcoded 5' priming and a J-beta primer mix drove a second PCR of 7 to 11 cycles. TCRdb processed the 5' RACE reads anew with MiXCR; each CDR3 protein has one entry. Of over a million distinct CDR3 sequences listed, 40% to 50% are singletons. The sample consisted of blood. The receptors derive from a woman aged 18-35 years in good health.

This clonotype was found once. V and J are TRBV10-3 and TRBJ2-7; D unclear. Germline assignment: CDR1 ENHRY and CDR2 SYGVKD. This CDR3 has 12 amino acids. Trimming pared 2 bases from V and 6 bases from J, leaving 8 bases between. DNA of the CDR3: TGTGCCATCAGTGAGGGCATGTTCGAGCAGTACTTC. As protein: CAISEGMFEQYF.

V is TRBV11-2 and J is TRBJ2-3, with a tentative D call TRBD2 (6 bases). CDR1 SGHAT and CDR2 FQNNGV come from the germline V gene. CDR3 length: 17 residues. V was pared by 2 bases and J by 0 bases, with 15 bases between. The CDR3 DNA follows: TGTGCCAGCAGCTTATTTCTCCGCGGGGCTAGCACAGATACGCAGTATTTT. It translates to CASSLFLRGASTDTQYF.

This clonotype has only a few counts. The chain recombines TRBV6-5 with TRBJ2-5; 11 bases fit TRBD2. There are 16 residues in the CDR3. Germline V gene data show CDR1 as MNHEY and CDR2 as SVGAGI. The trim removed 6 bases at V and 11 bases at J, leaving 17 bases unmatched. CDR3 nucleotides: TGTGCCAGCAGCTTAAACCCCGGGACTAGCGGCAATGAGCAGTACTTC. As protein: CASSLNPGTSGNEQYF.

The chain recombines TRBV30 with TRBJ2-3; D not certain. V was clipped by 0 bases and J by 0 bases, with 13 bases between them. The CDR3 spans 16 residues. Germline assignment: CDR1 GTSNPN and CDR2 SVGIG (reference sequence). The CDR3 is CAWSVKLSASTDTQYF. As DNA, the CDR3 is TGTGCCTGGAGTGTAAAGCTGTCGGCTAGCACAGATACGCAGTATTTT. Combining the CDR3 with reference TRBV30 and TRBJ2-3 gives the whole variable domain SQTIHQWPATLVQPVGSPLSLECTVEGTSNPNLYWYRQAAGRGLQLLFYSVGIGQISSEVPQNLSASRPQDRQFILSSKKLLLSDSGFYLCAWSVKLSASTDTQYFGPGTRLTVL.

This clonotype occurred a few times. The rearrangement links TRBV5-1 to TRBJ1-2; a weak D match, TRBD1 (6 bases). The CDR3 runs 16 residues. Germline CDR1 and CDR2: SGHRS and YFSETQ. V lost 2 bases, J lost 3 bases, and 17 bases lay in between. CDR3 in DNA: TGCGCCAGCAGCTTTTACGGGACAATAGACGACTATGGCTACACCTTC. It encodes CASSFYGTIDDYGYTF.

In its sample, this clonotype was seen a few times. The chain carries TRBV6-5 and TRBJ1-2, with no clear D. The V end lost 7 bases, the J end lost 4 bases, and 22 bases lay between the germline ends. The germline gives CDR1 MNHEY, CDR2 SVGAGI. The CDR3 runs 16 residues. The CDR3 reads CASKKPGTEGGYGYTF. DNA for the CDR3: TGTGCCAGCAAAAAACCGGGCACAGAAGGAGGCTATGGCTACACCTTC.

The gene calls are TRBV5-6 and TRBJ1-5; D remains ambiguous. The CDR3 covers 12 residues. The germline gives CDR1 SGHDT, CDR2 YYEEEE. Trimming removed 2 bases at V and 10 bases at J, with 10 bases between. The CDR3 loop is CASSFAASPQHF. The CDR3 nucleotides are TGTGCCAGCAGCTTCGCGGCGAGCCCCCAGCATTTT.

The CDR3 coding sequence is TGTGCCTGGAGTTCGGCCTGCTACGAGCAGTACTTC. Translation: CAWSSACYEQYF. The V and J genes are TRBV30 and TRBJ2-7; D remains unclear. The CDR3 sequence is 12 residues long. V lost 2 bases, J lost 3 bases, and 8 bases lay in between. CDR1 and CDR2 from the germline V gene are GTSNPN and SVGIG (reference sequence).

The gene calls are TRBV20-1 and TRBJ1-5; D is perhaps TRBD1 (5 bases). CDR3 length equals 13 residues. Germline CDR1 and CDR2: DFQATT and SNEGSKA (reference sequence). Deletions cut 0 bases from V and 6 bases from J, with 9 bases between. CDR3 bases: TGCAGTGCTAGAGAGGAGGGGTCTCAGCCCCAGCATTTT. This translates into CSAREEGSQPQHF.

This clonotype turned up a few times. The chain links TRBV20-1 to TRBJ2-7, with a possible D match to TRBD1 (6 bases). The V gene lost 5 bases and the J gene lost 3 bases, with 14 bases spanning the gap. The CDR3 length is 13 residues. Germline CDR1 DFQATT, CDR2 SNEGSKA (reference sequence). In nucleotides, the CDR3 is TGCAGTGCTGTCCGGCAGGGGAACTACGAGCAGTACTTC. This codes for CSAVRQGNYEQYF.

This chain connects TRBV28 to TRBJ1-5; 10 nucleotides align to TRBD1. Germline V CDR1 and CDR2: MDHEN, SYDVKM. The CDR3 contains 14 residues. V was pared by 8 bases and J by 8 bases, with 9 bases of the junction left unmatched. The CDR3 DNA reads TGTGCCAGCGGGGACAGGGGTAGGACTAAGCCCCAGCATTTT. Translating it yields CASGDRGRTKPQHF.

The chain employs TRBV6-1 and TRBJ2-5, with D perhaps matching TRBD2 (5 bases). This CDR3 contains 15 residues. V lost 1 base and J 1 base, leaving 10 bases between the germline ends. Germline CDR1 is MNHNS and CDR2 is SASEGT. CDR3 coding DNA: TGTGCCAGCAGTGAAGGAGGAGCGGCCCAAGAGACCCAGTACTTC. It encodes CASSEGGAAQETQYF.

This chain joins TRBV6-1 and TRBJ2-3, with a weak D call TRBD2 (5 bases). Germline V lookup: CDR1 MNHNS, CDR2 SASEGT. The CDR3 consists of 13 residues. V was shortened by 4 bases and J by 6 bases, with 11 bases between the two germline ends. CDR3 sequence (DNA): TGTGCCAGCAGTGCAGACTGGAGGGATACGCAGTATTTT. Its translation is CASSADWRDTQYF.

This clonotype has a single count. J is TRBJ2-1 and V is TRBV20-1; 11 bases match TRBD1. The J call is uncertain, as TRBJ2-7 better fits the DNA end. CDR1 and CDR2 from the germline V gene are DFQATT and SNEGSKA (reference sequence). CDR3 length: 15 amino acids. The CDR3 loop is CSAPVGQGAGNEQYF. CDR3 sequence (DNA): TGCAGTGCTCCGGTCGGACAGGGGGCGGGAAATGAGCAGTACTTC.

Only a few counts were recorded for this clonotype. The J gene is TRBJ2-7, the V gene TRBV4-1, with 9 bases lining up with TRBD2. This CDR3 is built from 17 residues. Per the germline V gene, CDR1 is MGHRA and CDR2 is YSYEKL. With V trimmed by 0 bases and J by 1 base, 7 bases remained unmatched. The chain's CDR3 is CASSQDPVTSGSYEQYF. In DNA, the CDR3 is TGCGCCAGCAGCCAAGATCCCGTCACTAGCGGGTCCTACGAGCAGTACTTC.

The V and J genes are TRBV5-1 and TRBJ2-1, with a weak D call TRBD1 (10 bases). Trimming pared 2 bases from V and 2 bases from J, leaving 23 bases between. The CDR3 has 19 residues. CDR1 is SGHRS, CDR2 YFSETQ, per germline. DNA for the CDR3: TGCGCCAGCAGCTTTCCCCGGGGACAGGGGACTAGCCCCTACAATGAGCAGTTCTTC. It yields the protein CASSFPRGQGTSPYNEQFF.

The CDR3 spells CAISESSGGGNAQYF. CDR3 in DNA: TGTGCCATCAGTGAGTCTTCAGGGGGCGGGAATGCGCAGTATTTT. The chain couples TRBV10-3 to TRBJ2-3, with TRBD1 identical over 8 bases. This CDR3 has 15 residues. The V and J ends lost 0 bases and 10 bases, in that order; junction bases with no gene match: 9. In germline, CDR1 is ENHRY, CDR2 SYGVKD.

V is TRBV5-4 and J is TRBJ2-5; a weak D match, TRBD2 (7 bases). Matching the DNA end better, TRBJ2-7 makes the J call doubtful. Per the germline V gene, CDR1 is SGHNT and CDR2 is YYREEE (reference sequence). The CDR3 contains 15 residues. DNA of the CDR3: TGTGCCAGCAGCTGGGGGGGCGGGGGCTTCTACGAGCAGTACTTC. Its translation: CASSWGGGGFYEQYF.

CDR3 amino acids: CASSPTLGNQPQHF. The CDR3 DNA follows: TGTGCCAGCAGCCCCACCTTAGGGAATCAGCCCCAGCATTTT. The chain joins TRBV4-2 to TRBJ1-5; D gene unclear. V lost 4 bases, J lost 4 bases, and 11 bases lay in between. The CDR3 is 14 residues long. Germline V gene lookup returns CDR1 LGHNA and CDR2 YNFKEQ.

J is TRBJ2-3 and V is TRBV5-1; 7 bases are a match to TRBD2. V lost 4 bases to trimming and J lost 5 bases; unmatched junction nucleotides: 10. Germline V gene lookup returns CDR1 SGHRS and CDR2 YFSETQ. The CDR3 consists of 15 residues. CDR3 DNA: TGCGCCAGCAGCCCCATGGCGGGAGCGGGAGATACGCAGTATTTT. This codes for CASSPMAGAGDTQYF.

CDR3 nucleotides: TGCAGCGTGGCCGCGCAGAACTATGGCTACACCTTC. Protein: CSVAAQNYGYTF. This chain links TRBV29-1 with TRBJ1-2, with D uncertain. The germline gives CDR1 SQVTM, CDR2 ANQGSEA. The CDR3 runs to 12 residues. The germline V and J ends were trimmed by 6 bases and 2 bases, with 10 bases remaining between them.

The chain combines TRBV20-1 with TRBJ1-1; possibly TRBD1 for D (6 bases). The germline gives CDR1 DFQATT, CDR2 SNEGSKA (reference sequence). CDR3 length equals 15 residues. V lost 2 bases and J lost 0, with 13 bases in between. The CDR3 here is CSARRGGNMNTEAFF. In DNA form, the CDR3 reads TGCAGTGCTAGAAGAGGGGGTAACATGAACACTGAAGCTTTCTTT.

The V and J genes are TRBV7-9 and TRBJ1-2, with D possibly being TRBD1 (6 bases). With 7 bases removed from V and 8 bases from J, the gap between germline ends came to 23 bases. The CDR3 sequence is 15 residues long. Germline V gene sequence: CDR1 SEHNR, CDR2 FQNEAQ (reference sequence). This chain's CDR3 is CASTSEVGGGGGYTF. CDR3 nucleotides: TGTGCCAGCACCTCTGAAGTGGGGGGCGGGGGAGGCTACACCTTC.

The CDR3 here is CASSLAAGGGEQFF. In DNA form, the CDR3 reads TGTGCCAGCAGTTTAGCGGCGGGAGGGGGTGAGCAGTTCTTC. This chain links TRBV12-3 or TRBV12-4 with TRBJ2-1, with 9 bases that match TRBD2. Losses at the gene ends were 0 bases for V and 9 bases for J; bases not matched to a gene: 3. This CDR3 has 14 residues.

Points on this clonotype: A junction boundary mismatches the germline segment, possibly from a read error. The chain is built from TRBV7-9 and TRBJ2-7; D may correspond to TRBD1 or TRBD2 (5 bases each). The CDR3 consists of 14 residues. Looked up from germline, CDR1 is SEHNR and CDR2 is FQNEAQ (reference sequence). CDR3 bases: TGTGTCAGCAGCTCCAGGGACGGCTCCTACGAGCAGTACTTC. Its translation is CVSSSRDGSYEQYF.

The rearrangement links TRBV6-1 to TRBJ2-4, with D possibly TRBD2 on 5 matching bases. The J call may be in error: the DNA end matches TRBJ2-7 better. CDR1 MNHNS and CDR2 SASEGT come from the germline V gene. The CDR3 has 15 residues. CDR3 residues: CASSEERATLYEQYF. As DNA, the CDR3 is TGTGCCAGCAGTGAAGAGAGGGCAACCCTCTACGAGCAGTACTTC.

This chain links TRBV6-1 with TRBJ1-2, with TRBD1 as a possible D gene (5 bases). V was cut by 3 bases and J by 2 bases, with 10 bases left in between. Germline CDR1 and CDR2: MNHNS and SASEGT. This CDR3 is built from 14 residues. This chain's CDR3 is CASSDFGGNYGYTF. The CDR3 region has the DNA TGTGCCAGCAGTGATTTTGGGGGAAACTATGGCTACACCTTC.

The rearrangement links TRBV4-1 to TRBJ2-7; 7 bases agree with TRBD2. The germline gives CDR1 MGHRA, CDR2 YSYEKL. The CDR3 covers 20 residues. The junction had 23 bases not matched to a gene; V was cut back by 0 bases and J by 6 bases. CDR3 residues: CASSQDNLFIGGSSVGEQYF. CDR3 nucleotide sequence: TGCGCCAGCAGCCAAGATAATTTGTTCATTGGCGGGAGTTCTGTGGGCGAGCAGTACTTC.

The chain is built from TRBV6-1 and TRBJ1-2; a possible D gene is TRBD1 (6 bases). From germline, CDR1 is MNHNS and CDR2 SASEGT. Trimming left V 2 bases short and J 4 bases short, with 17 bases between. The CDR3 consists of 16 residues. The CDR3 DNA sequence: TGTGCCAGCAGTGAACTAGGTCAGGGGCTTATCTATGGCTACACCTTC. This encodes CASSELGQGLIYGYTF.

About this clonotype: At one end the junction does not follow the germline gene, possibly because of a read error. The chain employs TRBV28 and TRBJ2-5; tentatively, D is TRBD1 or TRBD2 (7 bases each). The CDR3 runs to 15 residues. Germline V CDR1 and CDR2: MDHEN, SYDVKM. The CDR3 coding sequence is TGTGCCTGCAGTCCAGGGGGGGCAGGGTCAAAGACCCAGTACTTC. It translates to CACSPGGAGSKTQYF.